This T cell receptor (beta chain) was found in a study of cytomegalovirus exposure and HLA in healthy donors. PCR amplification relied on 60 Vbeta primers (plus 13 Jbeta primers). Libraries were prepared by immunoSEQ multiplex PCR; TCRdb keeps only in-frame clonotypes and omits some of them. The sample records 64,000 or so clones, about 85% being singletons. Study-wide results and limits: In vitro confirmation showed a few CMV-associated chains to be CMV antigen specific.

A note on this clone: Its antigen is still unknown.

Germline-derived CDR1 and CDR2 are MGHRA and YSYEKL. V was pared by 1 base and J by 5 bases, with 17 bases between. CDR3 size: 17 residues. The sequenced sample was PBMCs. The chain has TRBV4-1 and TRBJ1-4; maybe TRBD1 (6 bases). The clonotype originates from a female donor in good health and CMV-seronegative. CDR3 amino acids: CASSQAFPGTPNEKLFF. CDR3 in DNA: TGCGCCAGCAGCCAAGCATTCCCCGGGACACCGAATGAAAAACTGTTTTTT.